Reported below is one T cell receptor beta chain. Its antigen remains unidentified. For the second PCR, which ran for about 7 to 11 cycles, a sample-barcoded 5' primer and a J-beta primer mix were used. TCRdb passed the 5' RACE reads through MiXCR, listing each CDR3 protein once. This table holds about 1.5 million distinct CDR3 sequences, around 40% found once. The sample originates from a study of blood T cells in healthy people across ages. Germline trimming cut 3 bases from V and 6 bases from J; bases unmatched to any gene: 2. The V gene's germline CDR1 is SEHNR and CDR2 FQNEAQ (reference sequence). This CDR3 comprises 13 residues. The people who gave samples were healthy Caucasians from Russia, aged roughly 6 to 90. Findings of the study overall: Comparison with aged donors showed that long-lived donors had more naive CD4+ cells and higher diversity. Strong correlation was found linking TCR beta diversity to naive T cell percentage. Per million T cells, the diversity of TCR beta decreased roughly linearly as age advanced.

The sequence came from a young woman in good health. Sequences were obtained from blood. The chain carries TRBV7-9 and TRBJ1-5; 7 nucleotides match TRBD1. CDR3 DNA sequence: TGTGCCAGCAGCTTGGGGACAGCTCAGCCCCAGCATTTT. This sequence encodes CASSLGTAQPQHF.